The 20 T cell receptor beta chains given below trace back to one sample, sequenced in a study of control samples from healthy donors and cancer patients. The method was immunoSEQ multiplex PCR; TCRdb's version includes in-frame clones alone and lacks a portion of them. The data contain about 170,000 clones, around 92% of them seen just once; the ten biggest clones take up about 2.1%. Specimen: blood. Source of these receptors: a woman aged 40 to 50 in good health.

V usage is TRBV20-1 and J usage is TRBJ2-3; D unresolved. Germline-derived CDR1 and CDR2 are DFQATT and SNEGSKA (reference sequence). The ends were cut back, 2 bases at V and 5 bases at J, with 5 bases in the middle. This CDR3 contains 11 residues. CDR3 sequence: CSARSRDTQYF. CDR3 DNA sequence: TGCAGTGCTAGATCGAGAGATACGCAGTATTTT.

The genes are TRBV6-5 and TRBJ1-2; D remains unclear. CDR3 length equals 15 residues. V gave up 0 bases and J gave up 8 bases, with 16 bases separating them. The V gene's germline CDR1 is MNHEY and CDR2 SVGAGI. The CDR3 nucleotides read TGTGCCAGCAGTTACTCGATATGGGTTTCTCTGGGCTACACCTTC. This sequence encodes CASSYSIWVSLGYTF.

The rearrangement links TRBV18 to TRBJ2-3; D not certain. V was cut by 4 bases and J by 0 bases, with 5 bases left in between. Germline CDR1 reads KGHSH; CDR2 reads LQKENI. The CDR3 runs to 13 residues. CDR3 residues: CASSLLSTDTQYF. For the CDR3, the DNA is TGTGCCAGCTCACTCCTTAGCACAGATACGCAGTATTTT.

The J gene is TRBJ2-3, the V gene TRBV15; D uncertain. Germline V CDR1 and CDR2: LNHNV, YYDKDF (reference sequence). The CDR3 spans 15 residues. V was shortened by 2 bases and J by 0 bases, with 9 bases between the two germline ends. This CDR3 reads CATSRSPTSTDTQYF. Here the CDR3 DNA reads TGTGCCACCAGCAGAAGCCCGACTAGCACAGATACGCAGTATTTT.

This clone was observed once. This chain joins TRBV18 and TRBJ1-4, with TRBD1 as a possible D gene (5 bases). The V gene lost 2 bases and the J gene lost 4 bases, with 11 bases spanning the gap. This CDR3 comprises 15 residues. Germline-derived CDR1 and CDR2 are KGHSH and LQKENI. The CDR3 bases are TGTGCCAGCTCACCAGGTGTCGGGGGTAATGAAAAACTGTTTTTT. Protein product: CASSPGVGGNEKLFF.

This sequence joins TRBV29-1 and TRBJ1-2; D ambiguous. Germline CDR1 is SQVTM and CDR2 is ANQGSEA. V gave up 6 bases and J gave up 5 bases, with 16 bases separating them. This CDR3 comprises 13 residues. CDR3 protein: CSVGGEIPYGYTF. CDR3 DNA sequence: TGCAGCGTCGGTGGCGAGATACCTTATGGCTACACCTTC.

CDR3 in DNA: TGTGCCAGCAGCTTGGCCGGGACGGGTAATGAAAAACTGTTTTTT. This codes for CASSLAGTGNEKLFF. The gene calls are TRBV5-4 and TRBJ1-4, with D tentatively TRBD1 (5 bases). The CDR3 sequence is 15 residues long. Germline V gene lookup returns CDR1 SGHNT and CDR2 YYREEE (reference sequence). V was pared by 0 bases and J by 4 bases, with 10 bases between.

The chain recombines TRBV7-9 with TRBJ2-7, with D possibly TRBD2 on 5 matching bases. V lost 5 bases to trimming and J lost 6 bases, with 14 bases between them. This CDR3 has 13 residues. CDR1 is SEHNR and CDR2 is FQNEAQ in the germline V gene (reference sequence). The DNA for the CDR3 is TGTGCCAGCAGCCTTGAGACTACTTCCGAGCAGTACTTC. Protein product: CASSLETTSEQYF.

The chain combines TRBV4-1 with TRBJ2-6, with D tentatively TRBD1 (6 bases). Trimming shortened V by 0 bases and J by 4 bases, and 10 bases separated the two germline ends. Germline CDR1 is MGHRA and CDR2 is YSYEKL. This CDR3 region has 16 residues. CDR3: CASSQDWGPGANVLTF. The CDR3 nucleotides read TGCGCCAGCAGCCAAGATTGGGGGCCCGGGGCCAACGTCCTGACTTTC.

The chain combines TRBV5-1 with TRBJ2-6, with D perhaps assigned TRBD1 or TRBD2 (5 bases each). In germline, CDR1 is SGHRS, CDR2 YFSETQ. Between the trimmed V and J ends, which lost 1 base and 2 bases, there was a span of 10 bases. The CDR3 covers 16 residues. CDR3 bases: TGCGCCAGCAGCTTGCCGGGGCTGGCTGGGGCCAACGTCCTGACTTTC. Translation gives CASSLPGLAGANVLTF. Together with reference TRBV5-1 and TRBJ2-6, the CDR3 gives the full variable domain: KAGVTQTPRYLIKTRGQQVTLSCSPISGHRSVSWYQQTPGQGLQFLFEYFSETQRNKGNFPGRFSGRQFSNSRSEMNVSTLELGDSALYLCASSLPGLAGANVLTFGAGSRLTVL.

The V and J genes are TRBV19 and TRBJ2-6, with a tentative D call TRBD2 (6 bases). Deletions cut 2 bases from V and 4 bases from J, with 12 bases between. Germline-derived CDR1 and CDR2 are LNHDA and SQIVND (reference sequence). The CDR3 extends over 16 amino acids. The CDR3 loop reads CASSIKAGLGANVLTF. The CDR3, as DNA: TGTGCCAGTAGTATAAAGGCGGGGCTCGGGGCCAACGTCCTGACTTTC.

J is TRBJ2-1 and V is TRBV19; possibly TRBD1 for D (6 bases). Trimming took off 6 bases at V and 9 bases at J, with 21 bases between the two ends. The length of the CDR3 is 15 residues. CDR1 and CDR2 (germline): LNHDA, SQIVND (reference sequence). CDR3 in amino acids: CASSVQGNGLGEQFF. CDR3 DNA sequence: TGTGCCAGTAGCGTACAGGGTAACGGCTTAGGTGAGCAGTTCTTC.

The rearrangement joins TRBV9 to TRBJ2-5, with a weak D call TRBD2 (5 bases). The CDR3 is 15 amino acids. The V and J ends lost 4 bases and 4 bases respectively, with 17 bases between them. Germline V gene sequence: CDR1 SGDLS, CDR2 YYNGEE. The CDR3 DNA sequence: TGTGCCAGCAGCACCCTAGACTACCCAGGAGAGACCCAGTACTTC. Protein product: CASSTLDYPGETQYF.

The J gene is TRBJ2-1, the V gene TRBV4-1, with 10 positions matching TRBD2. Unmatched junction bases numbered 8, after V lost 5 bases and J lost 7 bases. There are 15 residues in the CDR3. Germline V gene sequence: CDR1 MGHRA, CDR2 YSYEKL. The CDR3 sequence: CASSTSGTHFNEQFF. CDR3 in DNA: TGCGCCAGCAGCACTAGCGGGACCCATTTTAATGAGCAGTTCTTC.

The chain joins TRBV11-2 to TRBJ2-7; the D gene is possibly TRBD2 (5 bases). Germline V lookup: CDR1 SGHAT, CDR2 FQNNGV. Trimming cost V 3 bases and J 3 bases, with 9 bases left between them. This CDR3 is built from 13 residues. The CDR3 region has the DNA TGTGCCAGCAGCTTTGAGGGATTCTACGAGCAGTACTTC. Its translation is CASSFEGFYEQYF.

This sequence joins TRBV7-9 and TRBJ2-5; 13 bases line up with TRBD2. In germline, CDR1 is SEHNR, CDR2 FQNEAQ (reference sequence). This CDR3 is 17 amino acids long. The V segment lost 5 bases and the J segment 3 bases; nucleotides outside the gene matches: 9. The CDR3 loop is CASSQGGTSGVKETQYF. In DNA form, the CDR3 reads TGTGCCAGCAGCCAAGGAGGGACTAGCGGGGTGAAAGAGACCCAGTACTTC.

The V gene is TRBV10-3, the J gene TRBJ1-2; D uncertain. The V gene lost 6 bases and the J gene lost 3 bases, with 17 bases spanning the gap. CDR1 and CDR2 from the germline V gene are ENHRY and SYGVKD. CDR3 length: 15 residues. CDR3 sequence (DNA): TGTGCCATCAGCGAAGTTGGGGAAGATCACTATGGCTACACCTTC. Translating gives CAISEVGEDHYGYTF.

This chain uses TRBV9 with TRBJ1-3, with 8 bases that match TRBD1. The length of the CDR3 is 15 residues. V shed 3 bases and J 3 bases; nucleotides not matched to a gene: 5. Germline CDR1 is SGDLS and CDR2 is YYNGEE. The CDR3 reads CASSAQGANGNTIYF. DNA of the CDR3: TGTGCCAGCAGCGCCCAGGGGGCGAATGGAAACACCATATATTTT. The full variable domain, completed using reference TRBV9 and TRBJ1-3, is DSGVTQTPKHLITATGQRVTLRCSPRSGDLSVYWYQQSLDQGLQFLIQYYNGEERAKGNILERFSAQQFPDLHSELNLSSLELGDSALYFCASSAQGANGNTIYFGEGSWLTVV.

The chain is built from TRBV6-2 or TRBV6-3 and TRBJ1-1, with TRBD1 matching 7 bases. The CDR3 has 15 amino acids. The trim removed 5 bases at V and 3 bases at J, leaving 9 bases unmatched. Germline values: CDR1 MNHEY, CDR2 SVGEGT. CDR3 loop: CASSLRQGLDTEAFF. CDR3 nucleotides: TGTGCCAGCAGTCTACGACAGGGATTAGACACTGAAGCTTTCTTT.

DNA of the CDR3: TGTGCCATCAGTGAGTCACAGGGGGCGCACGGCTACACCTTC. It is translated as CAISESQGAHGYTF. This chain joins TRBV10-3 and TRBJ1-2, with TRBD1 matching over 9 bases. The junction had 4 bases not matched to a gene; V was cut back by 0 bases and J by 8 bases. The CDR3 is made up of 14 amino acids. Germline loops: CDR1 ENHRY, CDR2 SYGVKD.